Below are 5 T cell receptor beta chains sequenced from a single sample in a study of blood T cells in healthy people across ages. Alongside a J-beta primer mix, a sample-barcoded 5' primer served in a second PCR lasting 7 to 11 cycles. In TCRdb, the 5' RACE reads were re-called with MiXCR into one record per CDR3 protein. The sample includes fewer than 650,000 distinct CDR3 sequences, about 28% seen only once; the top ten take approximately 3.7%. These data also featured in a second study, about T cells of mothers and their children.

The sequenced sample was blood. These TCRs come from a boy aged 2 to 9 in good health.

In this sample, this clonotype turned up a few times. This chain uses TRBV29-1 with TRBJ2-1, with TRBD1 matching over 8 bases. Germline assignment: CDR1 SQVTM and CDR2 ANQGSEA. The CDR3 spans 14 residues. V shed 3 bases and J 6 bases; nucleotides not matched to a gene: 7. The CDR3 spells CSVDSGQDTNEQFF. The CDR3 coding sequence is TGCAGCGTTGATTCGGGACAGGATACCAATGAGCAGTTCTTC.

The rearrangement uses TRBV2 and TRBJ2-1, with 9 bases matching TRBD1. The CDR3 length is 14 residues. Germline V CDR1 and CDR2: SNHLY, FYNNEI. The ends lost 10 bases at V and 4 bases at J; junction bases unmatched: 8. This CDR3 is CATLQGAIYNEQFF. The CDR3 DNA follows: TGTGCCACCCTACAGGGGGCGATTTACAATGAGCAGTTCTTC.

The chain employs TRBV10-3 and TRBJ2-5; no clear D gene. CDR3 length: 14 residues. CDR1 ENHRY and CDR2 SYGVKD come from the germline V gene. V lost 3 bases and J lost 5, with 13 bases in between. The CDR3 nucleotides are TGTGCCATCAGTGACATGGGTGAAGGGGAGACCCAGTACTTC. Translating it yields CAISDMGEGETQYF.

On this clonotype itself: At one end, the junction sequence differs from germline, possibly due to a read error. V gene TRBV7-9 combines with J gene TRBJ1-2; D is possibly TRBD1 (5 bases). Germline V gene lookup returns CDR1 SEHNR and CDR2 FQNEAQ (reference sequence). This CDR3 contains 12 residues. CDR3 sequence: CASSFDSYGYIF. The CDR3, as DNA: TGTGCCAGCAGCTTCGACAGCTATGGCTACATCTTC.

This clonotype was found a few times. This rearrangement joins TRBV4-3 to TRBJ2-1; TRBD2 matches at 8 bases. CDR1 and CDR2 (germline): LGHNA, YSLEER. The CDR3 is 17 amino acids. Losses at the gene ends were 1 base for V and 6 bases for J; bases not matched to a gene: 11. For the CDR3, the DNA is TGCGCCAGCAGCCAAGTAGGAGCGGGAGTTGGGGGCAATGAGCAGTTCTTC. Amino acid sequence: CASSQVGAGVGGNEQFF.